One and the same sample provided the 27 T cell receptor beta chains below, sequenced in a study of shared clonotypes between healthy human individuals. The method was immunoSEQ multiplex PCR; TCRdb's version includes in-frame clones alone and lacks a portion of them. The table has 2 million to 3 million clones, roughly 93% seen once. Sequences were obtained from naive CD4+ T cells from PBMCs. The sample's subset: CD45RA+ positively selected. All receptors derive from a man aged 18 to 29 in good health. Some clones in this sample may be carry-over from other donors' samples.

This chain uses TRBV7-6 with TRBJ2-2; 11 nucleotides line up with TRBD1. After removal of 4 bases from V and 5 bases from J, the junction contained 9 bases not matched to a gene. CDR3 length equals 17 residues. CDR1 and CDR2 (germline): SGHVS, FNYEAQ. As DNA, the CDR3 is TGTGCCAGCAGCTCTAGGCCCGGGACAGGGGGTACCGGGGAGCTGTTTTTT. It translates to CASSSRPGTGGTGELFF.

This chain links TRBV18 with TRBJ2-6; tentative D call: TRBD1 (6 bases). V lost 1 base and J 0 bases, leaving 13 bases between the germline ends. This CDR3 is built from 18 residues. Per germline, CDR1 KGHSH and CDR2 LQKENI. As DNA, the CDR3 is TGTGCCAGCTCACCACTCCAGGGGATGAGCTCTGGGGCCAACGTCCTGACTTTC. Amino acid sequence: CASSPLQGMSSGANVLTF.

The chain combines TRBV7-3 with TRBJ1-2; 7 bases fit TRBD1. Germline trimming cut 4 bases from V and 8 bases from J; bases unmatched to any gene: 13. CDR1 and CDR2 from the germline V gene are SGHTA and FQGTGA. The CDR3 covers 15 residues. As DNA, the CDR3 is TGTGCCAGCAGCTCAAGGGGCGGGACAGCCCGAGGCTACACCTTC. This translates into CASSSRGGTARGYTF.

This rearrangement joins TRBV28 to TRBJ1-2; a weak D match, TRBD1 (6 bases). Trimming left V 5 bases short and J 4 bases short, with 11 bases between. The CDR3 consists of 13 residues. Germline loops: CDR1 MDHEN, CDR2 SYDVKM. CDR3 sequence reads: CASSQGWAYGYTF. CDR3 nucleotides: TGTGCCAGCAGTCAGGGGTGGGCCTATGGCTACACCTTC.

This chain connects TRBV20-1 to TRBJ1-1; TRBD1 is a possible D gene (5 bases). The CDR3 loop spans 11 amino acids. CDR1 and CDR2 (germline): DFQATT, SNEGSKA (reference sequence). V was cut by 6 bases and J by 11 bases, with 16 bases left in between. The CDR3 DNA is TGCAGTGCCTCGTCCAGGGTAGGGGCTTTCTTT. Encoded protein: CSASSRVGAFF.

With respect to this clone: Other DNA sequences in this specimen translate into the identical CDR3. V and J are TRBV28 and TRBJ2-5; D is possibly TRBD2 (5 bases). The CDR3 covers 13 residues. In germline, CDR1 is MDHEN, CDR2 SYDVKM. The V gene lost 6 bases and the J gene lost 1 base, with 9 bases spanning the gap. The CDR3 nucleotides are TGTGCCAGCAGGAAAGGACTCCAAGAGACCCAGTACTTC. Residues: CASRKGLQETQYF.

The count of this clone is one. The chain joins TRBV9 to TRBJ2-7, with 8 bases fitting TRBD2. V trimming: 4 bases; J trimming: 3 bases; junction bases outside the gene matches: 9. This CDR3 has 15 residues. Germline lookup yields CDR1 SGDLS and CDR2 YYNGEE. The CDR3, as DNA: TGTGCCAGCAGCTCATCCGGGACTAGTGACTACGAGCAGTACTTC. It encodes CASSSSGTSDYEQYF.

The J gene is TRBJ2-7, the V gene TRBV5-6; the match to TRBD2 covers 12 bases. The CDR3 covers 15 residues. Germline CDR1 SGHDT, CDR2 YYEEEE. Germline trimming cut 5 bases from V and 7 bases from J; bases unmatched to any gene: 10. The CDR3 here is CASSHQLAGGYEQYF. CDR3 in DNA: TGTGCCAGCAGTCATCAACTAGCGGGAGGTTATGAGCAGTACTTC.

J is TRBJ2-1 and V is TRBV7-2, with D uncertain. With 1 base removed from V and 5 bases from J, the gap between germline ends came to 6 bases. This CDR3 contains 13 residues. Germline V gene sequence: CDR1 SGHTA, CDR2 FQGNSA. CDR3 loop: CASSLGMHNEQFF. CDR3 sequence (DNA): TGTGCCAGCAGCTTAGGAATGCACAATGAGCAGTTCTTC.

In DNA form, the CDR3 reads TGCGCCAGCAGCTTGGGAGTAGGAGCCCGCGAGCAGTACTTC. It codes for CASSLGVGAREQYF. The chain has TRBV5-1 and TRBJ2-7; D is unclear. V was shortened by 0 bases and J by 6 bases, with 13 bases between the two germline ends. The V gene's germline CDR1 is SGHRS and CDR2 YFSETQ. CDR3 length: 14 amino acids.

The chain employs TRBV5-1 and TRBJ2-7; 9 bases map to TRBD1. CDR1 and CDR2 (germline): SGHRS, YFSETQ. The CDR3 covers 13 residues. V lost 6 bases and J lost 5; bases outside the gene matches: 6. This CDR3 is CASNRDRADEQYF. CDR3 DNA: TGCGCCAGCAATCGGGACAGGGCGGACGAGCAGTACTTC.

The V call is TRBV7-9, the J call TRBJ1-5; TRBD1 aligns across 8 bases. This CDR3 is 15 amino acids long. Germline loops: CDR1 SEHNR, CDR2 FQNEAQ (reference sequence). V lost 5 bases and J lost 2; bases outside the gene matches: 5. The CDR3 DNA reads as TGTGCCAGCAGCCAACAGGGGGTAGGCAATCAGCCCCAGCATTTT. Protein product: CASSQQGVGNQPQHF.

This chain connects TRBV25-1 to TRBJ1-4, with 7 bases lining up with TRBD1. The length of the CDR3 is 14 residues. V lost 6 bases, J lost 5 bases, and 6 bases stayed unmatched. Germline CDR1 and CDR2: MGHDK and SYGVNS. CDR3 sequence: CASSPGTVNEKLFF. CDR3 DNA: TGTGCCAGCAGCCCGGGGACAGTGAATGAAAAACTGTTTTTT.

The chain employs TRBV19 and TRBJ1-5; possible D gene TRBD1, 6 bases. Germline assignment: CDR1 LNHDA and CDR2 SQIVND (reference sequence). CDR3 length: 17 amino acids. V was cut by 7 bases and J by 0 bases, with 19 bases left in between. As DNA, the CDR3 is TGTGCCAGTAAGCCCGGGGGCGAACTTTATAGCAATCAGCCCCAGCATTTT. As protein: CASKPGGELYSNQPQHF.

The chain combines TRBV29-1 with TRBJ2-7, with D uncertain. V lost 4 bases and J 1 base, leaving 11 bases between the germline ends. The CDR3 sequence is 13 residues long. Germline assignment: CDR1 SQVTM and CDR2 ANQGSEA. The CDR3 nucleotides read TGCAGCGTTGCGGACGGACCTTCCTACGAGCAGTACTTC. Its protein is CSVADGPSYEQYF.

This chain joins TRBV5-1 and TRBJ1-2; D is ambiguous. The germline V gene encodes CDR1 SGHRS and CDR2 YFSETQ. Trimming removed 4 bases at V and 4 bases at J, with 8 bases between. This CDR3 contains 12 residues. As DNA, the CDR3 is TGCGCCAGCAGCAACAGCCTCTATGGCTACACCTTC. Translating it yields CASSNSLYGYTF.

This rearrangement joins TRBV9 to TRBJ1-4; 8 positions match TRBD1. The trim removed 3 bases at V and 7 bases at J, leaving 8 bases unmatched. CDR1 is SGDLS, CDR2 YYNGEE, per germline. The CDR3 sequence is 15 residues long. The CDR3 reads CASSARTGPGEKLFF. The CDR3 DNA is TGTGCCAGCAGCGCCCGGACAGGGCCGGGTGAAAAACTGTTTTTT.

V and J are TRBV5-5 and TRBJ2-2; D gene unclear. The CDR3 sequence is 17 residues long. The V and J ends lost 3 bases and 6 bases respectively, with 21 bases between them. Germline-derived CDR1 and CDR2 are SGHKS and YYEKEE (reference sequence). CDR3 in amino acids: CASSSEGNRRISGELFF. CDR3 in DNA: TGTGCCAGCAGCTCCGAAGGGAACAGAAGGATTTCCGGGGAGCTGTTTTTT.

The chain uses TRBV27 and TRBJ2-1; D is unresolved. The CDR3 loop spans 12 amino acids. V lost 3 bases and J lost 7, with 7 bases in between. Germline CDR1 is MNHEY and CDR2 is SMNVEV (reference sequence). The CDR3 nucleotides read TGTGCCAGCAGTTTTCGGCTGAATGAGCAGTTCTTC. Its protein product is CASSFRLNEQFF.

The chain employs TRBV4-3 and TRBJ2-1; D call uncertain. The CDR3 runs 14 residues. Looked up from germline, CDR1 is LGHNA and CDR2 is YSLEER. Trimming cost V 1 base and J 5 bases, with 9 bases left between them. The CDR3 sequence is CASSQGPRDNEQFF. The CDR3 coding sequence is TGCGCCAGCAGCCAAGGACCAAGGGACAATGAGCAGTTCTTC.

This chain uses TRBV7-2 with TRBJ2-7; 7 bases agree with TRBD1. V shed 8 bases and J 3 bases; nucleotides not matched to a gene: 7. Looked up from germline, CDR1 is SGHTA and CDR2 is FQGNSA. The CDR3 has 13 residues. CDR3 in amino acids: CASGGQLGYEQYF. CDR3 nucleotide sequence: TGTGCCAGCGGGGGACAGTTGGGCTACGAGCAGTACTTC. Variable domain in full (rest from reference TRBV7-2 and TRBJ2-7): GAGVSQSPSNKVTEKGKDVELRCDPISGHTALYWYRQSLGQGLEFLIYFQGNSAPDKSGLPSDRFSAERTGGSVSTLTIQRTQQEDSAVYLCASGGQLGYEQYFGPGTRLTVT.

The CDR3 loop reads CASSTQTSNEQFF. As DNA, the CDR3 is TGTGCCAGCAGCACACAGACTAGCAATGAGCAGTTCTTC. The V gene is TRBV7-3, the J gene TRBJ2-1, with D perhaps matching TRBD2 (6 bases). This CDR3 is built from 13 residues. The V gene lost 5 bases and the J gene lost 6 bases, with 11 bases spanning the gap. From germline, CDR1 is SGHTA and CDR2 FQGTGA.

The chain links TRBV29-1 to TRBJ1-2; the match to TRBD1 covers 8 bases. With 7 bases clipped from V and 8 bases from J, the junction kept 6 bases outside the gene matches. The CDR3 covers 11 residues. Germline-derived CDR1 and CDR2 are SQVTM and ANQGSEA. The CDR3 DNA is TGCAGCGCTGGACAGGGTCTCGGCTACACCTTC. It encodes CSAGQGLGYTF.

The chain recombines TRBV29-1 with TRBJ2-7; 7 bases agree with TRBD1. V dropped 0 bases and J dropped 1; count of bases not matched to a gene: 3. Germline V gene data show CDR1 as SQVTM and CDR2 as ANQGSEA. The CDR3 loop spans 14 amino acids. The CDR3 bases are TGCAGCGTTGAAGATTCGACAGGGTCCTACGAGCAGTACTTC. Translating it yields CSVEDSTGSYEQYF.

The V call is TRBV6-5, the J call TRBJ2-5, with 7 bases identical to TRBD1. The CDR3 covers 14 residues. Germline CDR1 reads MNHEY; CDR2 reads SVGAGI. V gave up 6 bases and J gave up 5 bases; unmatched junction bases: 9. CDR3: CASSLTGSDETQYF. CDR3 nucleotides: TGTGCCAGCAGCTTGACAGGGTCCGACGAGACCCAGTACTTC.

The J gene is TRBJ1-1, the V gene TRBV5-4; D is undetermined. Germline V gene lookup returns CDR1 SGHNT and CDR2 YYREEE (reference sequence). Trimming pared 2 bases from V and 1 base from J, leaving 12 bases between. The CDR3 length is 15 residues. The CDR3 sequence: CASSFVVSGNTEAFF. The CDR3 nucleotides are TGTGCCAGCAGCTTCGTAGTGTCTGGGAACACTGAAGCTTTCTTT.

The gene calls are TRBV2 and TRBJ2-2, with 7 positions matching TRBD1. V shed 2 bases and J 7 bases; nucleotides not matched to a gene: 7. The CDR3 loop spans 15 amino acids. From germline, CDR1 is SNHLY and CDR2 FYNNEI. This CDR3 is CASSETGTANGELFF. In nucleotides, the CDR3 is TGTGCCAGCAGTGAAACTGGGACAGCGAACGGGGAGCTGTTTTTT.